A selection of T cell receptor beta chains follows, all from one sample in a study of post-analysis software for immune sequencing data. A single record per CDR3 protein comes from TCRdb applying MiXCR to the PCR reads. The sample includes hundreds of thousands of distinct CDR3 sequences, around 47% seen only once; the top ten take 1.7%. Sequencing was carried out using blood. These receptor sequences come from a girl between 5 and 17 years old with multiple sclerosis. Both conserved end residues are part of each CDR3. Fields, in order: V gene, D gene, clone size, CDR3 length, J gene, CDR3 protein, CDR3 DNA. The D gene is left open where the match is weak. A clone size is listed for some rows: how often the clone was seen (once, few, many), or a class if it is expanded.

TRBV7-9	-	few	15	TRBJ2-7	CASSSIGRETYEQYF	TGTGCCAGCAGCTCTATTGGTCGGGAGACCTACGAGCAGTACTTC
TRBV12-3/TRBV12-4	TRBD1	-	17	TRBJ2-7	CASSSGPRGRGVYEQYF	TGTGCCAGCAGTTCCGGTCCTAGGGGGCGAGGTGTCTACGAGCAGTACTTC
TRBV3-1	-	-	15	TRBJ2-7	CASSQGGRGGGEQYF	TGTGCCAGCAGCCAAGGAGGGAGAGGCGGTGGCGAGCAGTACTTC
TRBV29-1	TRBD2	-	15	TRBJ2-1	CSARRGGSSYNEQFF	TGCAGCGCCCGGCGGGGCGGGAGCTCCTACAATGAGCAGTTCTTC
TRBV12-3/TRBV12-4	TRBD2	-	16	TRBJ2-3	CASSFTSGSLTDTQYF	TGTGCCAGCAGTTTCACTAGCGGGAGCCTCACAGATACGCAGTATTTT
TRBV12-3/TRBV12-4	-	-	11	TRBJ1-1	CASSLTPEAFF	TGTGCCAGCAGTCTAACCCCTGAAGCTTTCTTT
TRBV6-5	TRBD1	-	14	TRBJ1-2	CASSNKQGAYGYTF	TGTGCCAGCAGTAATAAACAGGGGGCTTATGGCTACACCTTC
TRBV3-1	-	once	12	TRBJ1-2	CASSQTGSGYTF	TGTGCCAGCAGCCAGACAGGTAGTGGCTACACCTTC
TRBV11-2	TRBD2	-	17	TRBJ2-7	CASSPRAGRSRDYEQYF	TGTGCCAGCAGCCCCCGAGCGGGGCGGTCTAGGGACTACGAGCAGTACTTC
TRBV25-1	TRBD2	few	14	TRBJ2-7	CASSVSGPSYEQYF	TGTGCCAGCAGTGTTAGCGGGCCTTCCTACGAGCAGTACTTC
TRBV10-3	-	-	13	TRBJ1-2	CAISAGSLEGYTF	TGTGCCATCAGTGCGGGCAGCTTAGAGGGCTACACCTTC
TRBV12-3/TRBV12-4	-	-	13	TRBJ2-4	CASSLARWDIQYF	TGTGCCAGCAGTTTAGCGCGGTGGGACATTCAGTACTTC
TRBV7-9	-	-	14	TRBJ1-6	CASSSSTVNSPLHF	TGTGCCAGCAGCTCCTCGACAGTTAATTCACCCCTCCACTTT
TRBV24-1	-	-	15	TRBJ2-3	CATSDTTVGTDTQYF	TGTGCCACCAGTGATACAACCGTGGGCACAGATACGCAGTATTTT
TRBV3-1	TRBD1	few	13	TRBJ1-2	CASSQTGGNGYTF	TGTGCCAGCAGTCAGACAGGGGGCAATGGCTACACCTTC
TRBV6-6	TRBD1	-	15	TRBJ2-7	CASSPPGQSSYEQYF	TGTGCCAGCAGTCCTCCGGGACAGTCCTCCTACGAGCAGTACTTC